This TCR beta chain was sequenced during a study of T cell clusters in autoimmune cytopenias. Findings and caveats of the study: Comparing secondary cytopenia with chronic lymphocytic leukemia showed no cluster-lack signature, apparently masked by lymphoma repertoire. Physiological T cell clusters of healthy donors were apparently absent in primary autoimmune cytopenia patients.

TRB amplification used approximately 0.25 ug of peripheral blood genomic DNA. TRB rearrangements were amplified by touch-down multiplex PCR with mixed TRB-A/B primers. TCRdb re-called the multiplex PCR reads, yielding one record per CDR3 amino acid sequence without DNA. There are some 14,000 distinct CDR3 sequences in the sample, with roughly 2.2% held by the top ten. CDR3 length equals 12 residues. In germline, CDR1 is LNHNV, CDR2 YYDKDF (reference sequence). Frequency places this clonotype as medium-sized. Antigen unknown. The TCR sequence derives from a human donor with an autoimmune cytopenia or autoimmune hepatitis (not recorded which). This chain links TRBV15 with TRBJ2-1. Input material: peripheral blood. CDR3 sequence: CATSRDQKGRFF.